These T cell receptor beta chains were read from a single sample in a study of identical twins. TCRdb re-derived calls from the 5' RACE reads in MiXCR, one entry per CDR3 protein. The data show around 140,000 distinct CDR3 sequences, under 4.5% seen once. The sequenced sample was memory T cells sorted from blood. The receptor set was obtained from a man aged 18 to 30 in good health. Each CDR3 is given with its conserved first and last residue. A D gene is named only where the DNA matches it firmly. Clone size, where shown, is once, few, many, or a class for clones that have expanded.

size	V	J	D	length	CDR3	DNA
many	TRBV12-3/TRBV12-4	TRBJ1-5	NA	14	CASSDRGSNQPQHF	TGTGCCAGCAGTGATAGGGGGAGCAATCAGCCCCAGCATTTT
many	TRBV11-2	TRBJ1-5	NA	15	CASSLTTLSNQPQHF	TGTGCCAGCAGCCTTACGACCCTTAGCAATCAGCCCCAGCATTTT
many	TRBV12-3/TRBV12-4	TRBJ2-7	NA	15	CASRPNRVGLWEQYF	TGTGCCAGCAGGCCCAACAGGGTGGGGTTGTGGGAGCAGTACTTC
many	TRBV5-6	TRBJ2-1	NA	16	CASSPAAGSSYNEQFF	TGTGCCAGCAGCCCCGCGGCAGGGAGCTCCTACAATGAGCAGTTCTTC
many	TRBV12-3/TRBV12-4	TRBJ2-7	TRBD1	15	CASSSHRGPPEEQYF	TGTGCCAGCAGTTCCCACAGGGGCCCCCCGGAAGAGCAGTACTTC
many	TRBV7-2	TRBJ2-2	TRBD2	15	CASTLAGANTGELFF	TGTGCCAGCACTCTAGCGGGAGCTAACACCGGGGAGCTGTTTTTT
many	TRBV14	TRBJ1-1	NA	13	CASSQVMGAEAFF	TGTGCCAGCAGCCAAGTCATGGGCGCTGAAGCTTTCTTT
many	TRBV7-3	TRBJ2-1	TRBD2	16	CASSLHGRNSYNEQFF	TGTGCCAGCAGCTTACACGGGAGGAACTCCTACAATGAGCAGTTCTTC
NA	TRBV11-3	TRBJ2-7	NA	13	CASSWAVGYEQYF	TGTGCCAGCAGCTGGGCTGTTGGCTACGAGCAGTACTTC
few	TRBV29-1	TRBJ1-1	NA	14	CSVGNLPGNTEAFF	TGCAGCGTTGGGAACCTACCCGGGAACACTGAAGCTTTCTTT
many	TRBV5-6	TRBJ2-4	NA	15	CASSFGRVAKNIQYF	TGTGCCAGCAGCTTCGGCAGGGTAGCCAAAAACATTCAGTACTTC
NA	TRBV7-7	TRBJ2-3	NA	15	CASSFSVASTDTQYF	TGTGCCAGCAGCTTTAGTGTGGCTAGCACAGATACGCAGTATTTT
many	TRBV18	TRBJ1-6	TRBD1	16	CASSPPEDRGRSPLHF	TGTGCCAGCTCACCACCCGAGGACAGGGGGCGGTCACCCCTCCACTTT
many	TRBV6-6	TRBJ2-7	TRBD2	12	CATEAGGYEQYF	TGTGCCACAGAAGCGGGAGGCTACGAGCAGTACTTC
many	TRBV7-8	TRBJ1-5	NA	13	CASSADAGTHQHF	TGTGCCAGCAGCGCCGACGCCGGGACACACCAGCATTTT
NA	TRBV6-2/TRBV6-3	TRBJ2-1	TRBD2	15	CASILTSTTGGEQFF	TGTGCCAGCATTCTAACTAGCACAACCGGGGGGGAGCAGTTCTTC
many	TRBV27	TRBJ2-2	TRBD1	15	CASSWDREGSGELFF	TGTGCCAGCAGTTGGGACAGGGAGGGGAGCGGGGAGCTGTTTTTT
many	TRBV6-5	TRBJ2-3	NA	12	CASGVWGDTQYF	TGTGCCAGCGGTGTTTGGGGCGATACGCAGTATTTT
NA	TRBV2	TRBJ1-1	NA	13	CASSPVRDTEAFF	TGTGCCAGCAGTCCCGTGAGGGACACTGAAGCTTTCTTT
many	TRBV28	TRBJ2-5	TRBD1	14	CASTLSDRKETQYF	TGTGCCAGCACCCTCTCGGACAGGAAAGAGACCCAGTACTTC
many	TRBV12-3/TRBV12-4	TRBJ1-6	NA	15	CASSLTTRDNSPLHF	TGTGCCAGCAGTCTGACCACCAGGGACAATTCACCCCTCCACTTT
many	TRBV15	TRBJ2-3	NA	16	CATSRPNRGGGDTQYF	TGTGCCACCAGCAGGCCGAACAGGGGGGGGGGAGATACGCAGTATTTT
many	TRBV15	TRBJ2-7	NA	14	CATSRDQGVYEQYF	TGTGCCACCAGCAGAGACCAAGGGGTCTACGAGCAGTACTTC
many	TRBV4-2	TRBJ1-2	NA	14	CASSQARTDYGYTF	TGTGCCAGCAGCCAAGCCAGAACGGACTATGGCTACACCTTC
few	TRBV27	TRBJ2-2	NA	17	CASSSPVRSANTGELFF	TGTGCCAGCAGTTCCCCCGTAAGAAGCGCGAACACCGGGGAGCTGTTTTTT
many	TRBV20-1	TRBJ2-3	TRBD2	14	CSSYPSGRTDTQYF	TGCAGTTCATACCCTAGCGGGAGAACAGATACGCAGTATTTT
many	TRBV4-2	TRBJ2-7	NA	12	CASSQDRNEQYF	TGTGCCAGCAGCCAAGATCGGAACGAGCAGTACTTC
many	TRBV18	TRBJ1-5	NA	14	CASSPGTGTQPQHF	TGTGCCAGCTCACCGGGGACGGGGACCCAGCCCCAGCATTTT
NA	TRBV6-2/TRBV6-3	TRBJ1-1	NA	15	CASSYGDSGHTEAFF	TGTGCCAGCAGTTATGGCGACAGTGGACACACTGAAGCTTTCTTT
many	TRBV15	TRBJ2-2	NA	16	CATSREVQAVTGELFF	TGTGCCACCAGCAGAGAGGTGCAAGCGGTCACCGGGGAGCTGTTTTTT
many	TRBV12-3/TRBV12-4	TRBJ1-1	TRBD1	14	CASSFVAGGTEAFF	TGTGCCAGCAGTTTTGTGGCAGGGGGCACTGAAGCTTTCTTT
many	TRBV24-1	TRBJ2-1	NA	16	CATSDTLAGLRNEQFF	TGTGCCACCAGTGACACCTTGGCGGGCCTCAGAAATGAGCAGTTCTTC
many	TRBV6-5	TRBJ1-6	NA	14	CASSFKGEGSPLHF	TGTGCCAGCAGTTTCAAAGGTGAAGGATCACCCCTCCACTTT
many	TRBV18	TRBJ2-3	NA	13	CASSTQGTDTQYF	TGTGCCAGCTCAACGCAGGGTACAGATACGCAGTATTTT
many	TRBV2	TRBJ1-1	TRBD1	14	CASRKGQGGAEAFF	TGTGCCAGCAGGAAGGGACAGGGGGGCGCTGAAGCTTTCTTT
many	TRBV7-9	TRBJ1-4	NA	13	CASSWTAGEKLFF	TGTGCCAGCAGTTGGACAGCTGGGGAAAAACTGTTTTTT